The rows below give T cell receptor beta chains drawn from one sample of a study of T cells after yellow fever vaccination. MiXCR was run by TCRdb on the 5' RACE reads, yielding one entry per CDR3 protein. The sample has about 310,000 distinct CDR3 sequences, around 3.6% seen once. The source was PBMCs, collected on the day of the yellow fever booster vaccination. The receptors were gathered from a man younger than 35 who received the YFV17D yellow fever vaccine. Each CDR3 is given with its conserved first and last residue. The size of a clone is reported for some rows only, either as once, few or many, or as a class for expanded clones.

V,size,CDR3
TRBV13,many,CASRGGTWADTQYF
TRBV7-2,few,CASSLVGTQVSEQYF
TRBV4-3,many,CASSHLPGLPSGDTQYF
TRBV5-1,few,CASSLKVSLGNTEAFF
TRBV7-2,few,CASSLSMNTEAFF
TRBV6-5,many,CASSSSGAGNTIYF
TRBV10-3,few,CAIMRFQEQFF
TRBV18,many,CASSPRAGEAFF
TRBV7-2,many,CASSPTSGANVLTF
TRBV7-2,many,CASSSWVGTEAFF
TRBV7-9,many,CASSFEGGSYEQYF
TRBV30,many,CAWNPGQGAPKGF
TRBV5-1,.,CASSFSLAVSTDTQYF
TRBV3-1,few,CASSQASQGRAEAFF
TRBV12-3/TRBV12-4,many,CAIASGGANEQFF
TRBV6-6,many,CASSPGQETKNIQYF
TRBV20-1,few,CSAREGGTNTEAFF
TRBV20-1,.,CSAIITRGYEQYF
TRBV12-3/TRBV12-4,many,CASSSGNLDFSNTDTQYF
TRBV19,many,CASRATGRVNQPQHF
TRBV24-1,many,CASTPGTGASPLTF
TRBV9,few,CASSVVGTRPDTQYF
TRBV7-2,.,CASSLRGSGGVHEQFF
TRBV7-6,many,CASSLMGLAGDTQYF
TRBV6-6,.,CASIHGTKGIGYTF
TRBV27,few,CASSLAGQGSRGGYTF
TRBV7-2,many,CASSLGDWETQYF
TRBV12-3/TRBV12-4,.,CASRLGGFNQPQHF
TRBV5-8,many,CASSHFLRQEVGYTF
TRBV28,many,CASSLFRPGFTEAFF
TRBV24-1,many,CATSDHPATGRDQETQYF
TRBV2,many,CASSEDTAGNEKLFF
TRBV19,.,CASSPSLNYGYTF
TRBV27,.,CASSMTSGGAVYNEQFF
TRBV5-4,.,CASRNQGDWLGSAFF
TRBV15,many,CATSRARDSSYEQYF
TRBV7-6,.,CASSRGLGRSAGTQYF
TRBV7-2,many,CASSLAGGWETQYF
TRBV7-9,few,CASSMGHPEAFF
TRBV4-2,many,CASSRERDGTQYF
TRBV19,.,CASSTRQGSHSPLHF
TRBV7-2,few,CASSLGIGGIEAFF
TRBV12-3/TRBV12-4,few,CASSPGIMGDTGELFF
TRBV29-1,.,CSSSGQDNEAFF
TRBV7-8,few,CARHSSAKNIQYF
TRBV6-2/TRBV6-3,.,CASTKGGVSLGSGETQYF
TRBV5-6,.,CASSLGAGFRTDTQYF
TRBV29-1,.,CSVTDSGAPYEQYF
TRBV6-6,many,CASSYIDGDYEQYF
TRBV7-2,few,CASSLRPTRDTQYF
TRBV7-9,many,CASSLSRLVETQYF
TRBV5-5,few,CASSVDLSSYNSPLHF
TRBV5-1,few,CASSRAGPQETQYF
TRBV12-3/TRBV12-4,many,CASSLNREIYGYTF
TRBV20-1,many,CSARSSGRVGTGELFF
TRBV7-2,many,CASSSQPGYLQETQYF
TRBV20-1,few,CSARDTRQGSYSNQPQHF